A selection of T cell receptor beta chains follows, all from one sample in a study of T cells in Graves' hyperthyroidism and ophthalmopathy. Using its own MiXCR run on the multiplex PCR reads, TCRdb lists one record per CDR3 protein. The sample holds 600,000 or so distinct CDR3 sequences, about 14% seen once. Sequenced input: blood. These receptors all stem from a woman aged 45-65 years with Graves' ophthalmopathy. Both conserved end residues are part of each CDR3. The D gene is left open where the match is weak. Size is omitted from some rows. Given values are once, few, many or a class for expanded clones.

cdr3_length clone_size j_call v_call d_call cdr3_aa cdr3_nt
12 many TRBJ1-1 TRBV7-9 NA CASSLGLLEAFF TGTGCCAGCAGCTTAGGGCTTCTTGAAGCTTTCTTT
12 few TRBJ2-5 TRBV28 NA CASSTSSETQYF TGTGCCAGCAGTACTAGTTCCGAGACCCAGTACTTC
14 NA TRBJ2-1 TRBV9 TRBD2 CASSGDSGIYEQFF TGTGCCAGCAGCGGTGATAGCGGGATCTACGAGCAGTTCTTC
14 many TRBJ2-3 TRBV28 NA CASSPGTAKDTQYF TGTGCCAGCAGTCCGGGGACGGCGAAGGATACGCAGTATTTT
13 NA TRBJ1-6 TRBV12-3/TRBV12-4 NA CASKGSYNSPLHF TGTGCCAGCAAGGGCTCCTATAATTCACCCCTCCACTTT
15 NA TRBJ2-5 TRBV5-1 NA CASSLAAAVKETQYF TGCGCCAGCAGCTTGGCAGCGGCGGTAAAAGAGACCCAGTACTTC
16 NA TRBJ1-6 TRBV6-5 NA CASSYAWGGGNSPLHF TGTGCCAGCAGTTACGCCTGGGGGGGGGGTAATTCACCCCTCCACTTT
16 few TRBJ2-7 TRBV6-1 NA CASSRGSIDRAYEQYF TGTGCCAGCAGTAGAGGGAGCATAGACAGAGCCTACGAGCAGTACTTC
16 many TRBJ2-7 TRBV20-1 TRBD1 CSATWKNRDRAYEQYF TGCAGTGCTACATGGAAGAACCGGGACAGAGCCTACGAGCAGTACTTC
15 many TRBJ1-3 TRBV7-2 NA CASSLECRSGNTIYF TGTGCCAGCAGCTTAGAGTGCCGCTCTGGAAACACCATATATTTT
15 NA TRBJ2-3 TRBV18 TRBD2 CASSPRLAWTDTQYF TGTGCCAGCTCACCCAGACTAGCGTGGACAGATACGCAGTATTTT
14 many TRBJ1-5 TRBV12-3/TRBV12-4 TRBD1 CASSQTGESQPQHF TGTGCCAGCAGTCAGACAGGGGAGAGTCAGCCCCAGCATTTT
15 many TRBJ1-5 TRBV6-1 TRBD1 CASSMGQGGNQPQHF TGTGCCAGCAGTATGGGGCAGGGGGGCAATCAGCCCCAGCATTTT
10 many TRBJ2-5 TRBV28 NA CASNYVPQYF TGTGCCAGCAATTATGTTCCCCAGTACTTC
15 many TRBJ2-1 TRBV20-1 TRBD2 CSARGTSGAYNEQFF TGCAGTGCTAGGGGGACTAGCGGGGCCTACAATGAGCAGTTCTTC
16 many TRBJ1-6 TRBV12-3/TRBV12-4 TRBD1 CASSQVTGGMKSPLHF TGTGCCAGCAGCCAAGTGACAGGGGGCATGAAGTCACCCCTCCACTTT
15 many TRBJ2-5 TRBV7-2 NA CASSLEGRLRETQYF TGTGCCAGCAGCTTAGAGGGCCGGTTAAGGGAGACCCAGTACTTC
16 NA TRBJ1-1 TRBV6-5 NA CASSYSGWGLGTEAFF TGTGCCAGCAGTTACTCAGGTTGGGGCTTGGGCACTGAAGCTTTCTTT
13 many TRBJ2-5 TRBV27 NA CASSLYPEETQYF TGTGCCAGCAGTTTATATCCAGAAGAGACCCAGTACTTC
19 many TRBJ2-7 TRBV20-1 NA CSAKPQGSFYPPPTYEQYF TGCAGTGCTAAACCGCAGGGGTCATTCTATCCTCCTCCAACCTACGAGCAGTACTTC
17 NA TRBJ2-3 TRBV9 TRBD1 CASSVGRDRSFTDTQYF TGTGCCAGCAGCGTAGGGCGGGACAGGTCCTTCACAGATACGCAGTATTTT
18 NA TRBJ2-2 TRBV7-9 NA CASSLDQWGQLNTGELFF TGTGCCAGCAGCTTAGATCAATGGGGACAATTAAACACCGGGGAGCTGTTTTTT
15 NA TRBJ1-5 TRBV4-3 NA CASSPTQGSNQPQHF TGCGCCAGCAGCCCGACCCAGGGGAGCAATCAGCCCCAGCATTTT
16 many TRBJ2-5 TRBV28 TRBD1 CASSSPSRGLQETQYF TGTGCCAGCAGTTCCCCCAGCAGGGGGCTACAAGAGACCCAGTACTTC
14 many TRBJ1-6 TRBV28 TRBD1 CASRSGTGVSPLHF TGTGCCAGCAGATCCGGGACAGGGGTTTCACCCCTCCACTTT
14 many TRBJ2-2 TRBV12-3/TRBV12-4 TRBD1 CASSWDRYTGELFF TGTGCCAGCAGCTGGGACAGATACACCGGGGAGCTGTTTTTT
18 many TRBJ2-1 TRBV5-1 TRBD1 CASSLDPPGQGSYNEQFF TGCGCCAGCAGCTTGGATCCCCCGGGACAGGGTTCCTACAATGAGCAGTTCTTC
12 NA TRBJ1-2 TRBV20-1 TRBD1 CSASTGIYGYTF TGCAGTGCTTCGACAGGGATCTATGGCTACACCTTC
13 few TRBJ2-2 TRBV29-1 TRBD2 CSGSGSHTGELFF TGCAGCGGGAGCGGGAGTCACACCGGGGAGCTGTTTTTT
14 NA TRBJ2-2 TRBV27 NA CASSPYDSTGELFF TGTGCCAGCAGTCCATACGACAGCACCGGGGAGCTGTTTTTT
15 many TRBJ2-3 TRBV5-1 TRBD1 CASSLDGTGMDTQYF TGCGCCAGCAGCTTGGACGGGACAGGGATGGATACGCAGTATTTT
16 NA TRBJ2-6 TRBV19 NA CASSIWGLSGANVLTF TGTGCCAGTAGTATCTGGGGGCTTTCTGGGGCCAACGTCCTGACTTTC
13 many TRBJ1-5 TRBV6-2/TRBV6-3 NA CASSYLSNQPQHF TGTGCCAGCAGTTACCTTAGCAATCAGCCCCAGCATTTT
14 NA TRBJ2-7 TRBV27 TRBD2 CASSLQTSGSEQYF TGTGCCAGCAGTTTACAGACTAGCGGGAGCGAGCAGTACTTC
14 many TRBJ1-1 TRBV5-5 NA CASSLVGLVQEAFF TGTGCCAGCAGCTTGGTGGGCCTTGTCCAGGAAGCTTTCTTT
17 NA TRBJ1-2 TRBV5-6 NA CASSLDRGGRVNYGYTF TGTGCCAGCAGCTTGGACCGGGGGGGGAGAGTTAACTATGGCTACACCTTC
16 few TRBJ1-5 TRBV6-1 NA CASSLPEGPSNQPQHF TGTGCCAGCAGCTTACCCGAGGGGCCCAGCAATCAGCCCCAGCATTTT
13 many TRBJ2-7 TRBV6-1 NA CASSSTRSYEQYF TGTGCCAGCAGTTCTACCCGTTCCTACGAGCAGTACTTC
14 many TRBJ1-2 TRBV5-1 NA CASSLNRDSYGYTF TGCGCCAGCAGCTTAAACAGGGATTCCTATGGCTACACCTTC
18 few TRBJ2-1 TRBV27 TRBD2 CASSLGIWTSGKNNEQFF TGTGCCAGCAGTTTAGGAATCTGGACTAGCGGGAAGAACAATGAGCAGTTCTTC
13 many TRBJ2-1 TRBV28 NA CASSLQVYNEQFF TGTGCCAGCAGTTTACAGGTTTACAATGAGCAGTTCTTC